This entry is about one TCR beta chain. The record originates from a study of blood T cell repertoires in COVID-19. Germline V gives CDR1 MNHEY, CDR2 SMNVEV (reference sequence). The CDR3 length is 13 residues. Trimming removed 4 bases from V and 1 base from J, with 4 bases in between. Method: immunoSEQ multiplex PCR; TCRdb's copy keeps in-frame clones and lacks some. The sample contains just over 300,000 clones, around 89% of which appear only once. Sequences were obtained from PBMCs or T cells enriched from blood (not recorded which). The chain recombines TRBV27 with TRBJ2-2; no firm D call. The clonotype comes from a woman aged 18-29 years with acute COVID-19. The CDR3 region is CASSWRNTGELFF. As DNA, the CDR3 is TGTGCCAGCAGTTGGAGGAACACCGGGGAGCTGTTTTTT.